A selection of T cell receptor beta chains follows, all from one sample in a study of response to subunit inactivated influenza vaccine. TCRdb called the RT-PCR reads again in MiXCR, with one record for every CDR3 protein. The sample includes a few hundred thousand distinct CDR3 sequences, about 14% of them seen just once. Sequencing was performed on PBMCs from blood, taken roughly 12 days after vaccination. Every receptor here comes from a man aged 45-65 years who received an inactivated influenza vaccine. CDR3s include the opening cysteine and the closing phenylalanine or tryptophan. Not every row has a clone size; where given, it reads once, few, many or a size class.

j_call	clone_size	v_call	cdr3_aa
TRBJ1-6	.	TRBV28	CASSLMYGTDDPPLHF
TRBJ2-1	few	TRBV7-8	CASSPWRFSANYNEQFF
TRBJ2-5	few	TRBV20-1	CSARGGAASGETQYF
TRBJ2-1	.	TRBV30	CAWKGISGNEQFF
TRBJ1-5	.	TRBV12-3/TRBV12-4	CASSRQGVWQPQHF
TRBJ1-1	.	TRBV3-1	CASSRQGTGGTEAFF
TRBJ1-1	.	TRBV7-9	CASSSKVRVGSEAFF
TRBJ2-3	few	TRBV27	CASNWTPRADTQYF
TRBJ2-3	few	TRBV7-2	CASSHIALPDTQYF
TRBJ2-4	few	TRBV4-3	CASSRGLAGDNIQYF
TRBJ2-7	.	TRBV7-2	CASSNQRGGFFEQYF
TRBJ1-1	.	TRBV12-3/TRBV12-4	CASSLVGHPNTEAFF
TRBJ1-1	.	TRBV7-8	CASSLRGARVTEAFF
TRBJ2-7	.	TRBV6-6	CASSPGHLEQYF
TRBJ2-3	few	TRBV5-1	CASSRSGEVTDTQYF
TRBJ1-2	many	TRBV6-1	CASSRQANYGYTF
TRBJ2-5	few	TRBV7-2	CASSLNTQETQYF
TRBJ1-2	few	TRBV7-2	CASSLQGQLNYGYTF
TRBJ2-1	.	TRBV29-1	CSALIAGGDLDEQFF
TRBJ2-3	few	TRBV4-2	CASSQSDRTSTDTQYF
TRBJ2-7	few	TRBV10-2	CASSEPLSDYEQYF
TRBJ2-6	few	TRBV28	CASSLPLFGANVLTF
TRBJ2-1	.	TRBV6-1	CAYRPNWSYNEQFF
TRBJ1-5	.	TRBV6-5	CASSSPTGDNQPQHF
TRBJ2-2	few	TRBV7-2	CASSLGLGSAGELFF
TRBJ2-3	few	TRBV28	CASTPGTGRDTQYF
TRBJ1-1	few	TRBV20-1	CSALENTEAFF
TRBJ1-4	.	TRBV12-3/TRBV12-4	CASKREGKLFF
TRBJ2-1	.	TRBV5-1	CASSPSAAGDHNEQFF
TRBJ2-1	.	TRBV6-2/TRBV6-3	CASSYSTAPRGTQEVF
TRBJ2-4	.	TRBV19	CASSISSLAKNIQYF
TRBJ2-7	few	TRBV15	CATSSQQGTYEQYF
TRBJ2-7	.	TRBV6-1	CATIVQGNYEQYF
TRBJ2-1	few	TRBV7-2	CASSPEVLGSNEQFF
TRBJ2-2	.	TRBV6-1	CASSEQGRGAGELFF
TRBJ2-1	many	TRBV7-2	CASSSAVEQFF
TRBJ2-7	few	TRBV4-1	CASSQEGQGYEQYF
TRBJ1-1	.	TRBV6-5	CASSYSRGAEAFF
TRBJ2-3	few	TRBV20-1	CSARLTSGRADTQYF
TRBJ1-5	few	TRBV6-2/TRBV6-3	CASRKIPGPRGNQPQHF
TRBJ2-3	.	TRBV6-1	CASRRSGSSTDTQYF
TRBJ2-5	.	TRBV29-1	CSVYPIPDLETQYF
TRBJ2-1	.	TRBV5-1	CASMSTGTSYNEQFF
TRBJ2-3	.	TRBV5-1	CASSSVAGSPVDTQYF
TRBJ2-4	.	TRBV11-2	CASSRMGFWTGENIQYF
TRBJ1-1	.	TRBV12-3/TRBV12-4	CASSPKEDRAAFF
TRBJ2-2	.	TRBV29-1	CSVDSSYTGELFF
TRBJ2-7	few	TRBV5-1	CASSAQGEVYEQYF
TRBJ1-1	few	TRBV10-3	CAISPGVNTEAFF
TRBJ2-3	few	TRBV12-3/TRBV12-4	CASTLRGGRIVTDTQYF
TRBJ2-1	.	TRBV19	CASRRSPGDNEQFF
TRBJ2-7	.	TRBV7-2	CASSLALGQGVEQYF
TRBJ2-1	many	TRBV4-2	CASSQGPSESSYNEQFF
TRBJ2-2	many	TRBV29-1	CSVFENTGELFF
TRBJ2-7	.	TRBV3-1	CASSHTGHRLTYEQYF
TRBJ1-2	.	TRBV29-1	CSVAGDRYGYTF
TRBJ2-3	many	TRBV4-3	CASSQDEAAGGLNTQYF
TRBJ2-2	many	TRBV7-2	CASSLVLGGNTGELFF
TRBJ2-5	once	TRBV30	CAWSRPPPGTEETQYF
TRBJ1-2	many	TRBV7-8	CASSLERVYGYTF